This entry describes one TCR beta chain. The data are from a study of blood T cell repertoires in COVID-19. In the study overall: T cells, B-cell-depleted T cells, or PBMCs supplied cDNA or gDNA.

From germline, CDR1 is SGDLS and CDR2 YYNGEE. The CDR3 loop spans 18 amino acids. J lost 4 bases, V lost 3 bases, and 11 bases had no gene match. Here immunoSEQ multiplex PCR was the method, and the copy in TCRdb shows in-frame clones only, minus some. This table has some 42,000 clones, about 90% appearing once. The V call is TRBV9, the J call TRBJ2-6; 9 bases fit TRBD1. This receptor was obtained from a man over 45 with active COVID-19. Sample: peripheral blood. CDR3 sequence reads: CASSDRDRVVSGANVLTF. In DNA, the CDR3 is TGTGCCAGCAGCGACCGGGACAGGGTAGTATCAGGGGCCAACGTCCTGACTTTC.